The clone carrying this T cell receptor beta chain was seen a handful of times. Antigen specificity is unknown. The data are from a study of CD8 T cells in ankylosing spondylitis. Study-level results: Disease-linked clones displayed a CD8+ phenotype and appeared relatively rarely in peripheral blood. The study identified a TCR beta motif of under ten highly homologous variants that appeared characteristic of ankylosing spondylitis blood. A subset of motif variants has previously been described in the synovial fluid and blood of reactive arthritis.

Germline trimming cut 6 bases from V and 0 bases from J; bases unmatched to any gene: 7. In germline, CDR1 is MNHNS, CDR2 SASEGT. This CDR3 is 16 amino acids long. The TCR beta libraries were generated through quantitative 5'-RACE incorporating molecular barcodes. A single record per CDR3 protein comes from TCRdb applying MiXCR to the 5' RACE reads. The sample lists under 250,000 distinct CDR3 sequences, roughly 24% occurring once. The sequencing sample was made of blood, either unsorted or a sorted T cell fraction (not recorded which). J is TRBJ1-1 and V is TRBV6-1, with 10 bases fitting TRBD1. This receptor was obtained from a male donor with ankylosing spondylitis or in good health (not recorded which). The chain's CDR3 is CASRWTGGIVNTEAFF. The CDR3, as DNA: TGTGCCAGCAGGTGGACAGGGGGTATCGTGAACACTGAAGCTTTCTTT.